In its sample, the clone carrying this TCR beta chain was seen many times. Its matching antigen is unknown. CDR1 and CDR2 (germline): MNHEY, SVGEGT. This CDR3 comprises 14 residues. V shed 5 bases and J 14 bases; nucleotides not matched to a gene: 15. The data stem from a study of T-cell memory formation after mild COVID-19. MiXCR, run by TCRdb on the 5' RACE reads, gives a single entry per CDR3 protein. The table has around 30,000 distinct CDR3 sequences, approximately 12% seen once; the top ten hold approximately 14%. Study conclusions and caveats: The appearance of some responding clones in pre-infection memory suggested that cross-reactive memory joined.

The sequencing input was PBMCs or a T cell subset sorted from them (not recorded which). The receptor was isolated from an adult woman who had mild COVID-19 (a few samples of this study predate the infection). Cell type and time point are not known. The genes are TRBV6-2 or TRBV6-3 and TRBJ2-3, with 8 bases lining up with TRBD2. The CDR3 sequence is CASSPNGDTSGGYF. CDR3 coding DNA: TGTGCCAGCAGTCCCAATGGGGATACTAGCGGTGGGTATTTT.